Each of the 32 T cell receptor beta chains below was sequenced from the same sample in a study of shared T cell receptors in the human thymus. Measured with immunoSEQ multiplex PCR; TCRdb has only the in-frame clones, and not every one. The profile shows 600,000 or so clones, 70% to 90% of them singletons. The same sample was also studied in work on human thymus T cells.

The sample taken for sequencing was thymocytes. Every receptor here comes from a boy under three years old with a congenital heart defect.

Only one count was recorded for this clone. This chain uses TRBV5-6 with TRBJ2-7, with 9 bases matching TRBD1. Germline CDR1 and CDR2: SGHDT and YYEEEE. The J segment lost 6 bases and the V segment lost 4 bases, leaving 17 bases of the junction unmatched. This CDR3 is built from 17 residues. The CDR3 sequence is CASSPQGKTGGEVEQYF. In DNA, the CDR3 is TGTGCCAGCAGCCCACAGGGCAAGACAGGGGGGGAGGTCGAGCAGTACTTC.

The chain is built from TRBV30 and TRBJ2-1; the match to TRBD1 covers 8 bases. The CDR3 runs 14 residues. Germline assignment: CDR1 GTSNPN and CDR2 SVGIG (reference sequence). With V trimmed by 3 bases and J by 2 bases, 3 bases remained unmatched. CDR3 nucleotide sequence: TGTGCCTGGAGAGGACAGGGTACCTACAATGAGCAGTTCTTC. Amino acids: CAWRGQGTYNEQFF.

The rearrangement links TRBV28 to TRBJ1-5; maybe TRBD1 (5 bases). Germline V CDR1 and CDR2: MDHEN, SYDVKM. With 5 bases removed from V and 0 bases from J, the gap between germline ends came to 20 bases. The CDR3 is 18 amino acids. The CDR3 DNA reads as TGTGCCAGCAGTGCACCACCCGGGGGGAGGGATAGCAATCAGCCCCAGCATTTT. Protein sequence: CASSAPPGGRDSNQPQHF.

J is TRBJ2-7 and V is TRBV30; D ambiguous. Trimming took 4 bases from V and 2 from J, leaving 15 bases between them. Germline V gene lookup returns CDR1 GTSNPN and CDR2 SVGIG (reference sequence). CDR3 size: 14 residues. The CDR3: CAWTADSSTYEQYF. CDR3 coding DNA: TGTGCCTGGACTGCCGACTCCTCAACCTACGAGCAGTACTTC.

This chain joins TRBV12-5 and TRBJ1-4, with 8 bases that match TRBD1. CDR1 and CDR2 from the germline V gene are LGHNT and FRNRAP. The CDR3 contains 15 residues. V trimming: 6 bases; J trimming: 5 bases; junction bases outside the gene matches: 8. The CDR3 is CASGPGRGHNEKLFF. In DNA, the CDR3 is TGTGCTAGTGGCCCCGGCAGGGGGCACAATGAAAAACTGTTTTTT.

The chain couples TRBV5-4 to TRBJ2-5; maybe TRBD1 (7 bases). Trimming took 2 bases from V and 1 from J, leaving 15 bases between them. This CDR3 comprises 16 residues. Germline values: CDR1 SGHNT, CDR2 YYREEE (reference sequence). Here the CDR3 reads CASSFPDRRGQETQYF. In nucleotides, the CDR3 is TGTGCCAGCAGCTTCCCGGACAGGAGGGGCCAAGAGACCCAGTACTTC.

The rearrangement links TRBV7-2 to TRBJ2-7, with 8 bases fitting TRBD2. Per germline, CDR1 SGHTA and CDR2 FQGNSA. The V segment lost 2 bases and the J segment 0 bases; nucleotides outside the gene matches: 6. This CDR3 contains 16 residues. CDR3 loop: CASSLSGSGGSYEQYF. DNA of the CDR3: TGTGCCAGCAGCTTATCAGGGAGCGGGGGCTCCTACGAGCAGTACTTC. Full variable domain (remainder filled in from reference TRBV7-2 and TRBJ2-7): GAGVSQSPSNKVTEKGKDVELRCDPISGHTALYWYRQSLGQGLEFLIYFQGNSAPDKSGLPSDRFSAERTGGSVSTLTIQRTQQEDSAVYLCASSLSGSGGSYEQYFGPGTRLTVT.

The CDR3 here is CASRGDSLLHSDTEAFF. DNA for the CDR3: TGTGCCAGCAGGGGGGACAGCCTCCTCCACAGTGACACTGAAGCTTTCTTT. The chain uses TRBV5-4 and TRBJ1-1, with TRBD1 identical over 7 bases. This CDR3 region has 17 residues. From germline, CDR1 is SGHNT and CDR2 YYREEE (reference sequence). Losses at the gene ends were 5 bases for V and 3 bases for J; bases not matched to a gene: 16. Full variable domain (rest looked up from reference TRBV5-4 and TRBJ1-1): ETGVTQSPTHLIKTRGQQVTLRCSSQSGHNTVSWYQQALGQGPQFIFQYYREEENGRGNFPPRFSGLQFPNYSSELNVNALELDDSALYLCASRGDSLLHSDTEAFFGQGTRLTVV.

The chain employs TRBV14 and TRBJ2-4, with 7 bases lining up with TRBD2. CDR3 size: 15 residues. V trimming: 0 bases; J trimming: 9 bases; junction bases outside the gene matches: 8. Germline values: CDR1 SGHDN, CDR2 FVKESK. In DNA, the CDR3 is TGTGCCAGCAGCCAAGATCAGGGAGGGGAGGGCATTCAGTACTTC. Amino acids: CASSQDQGGEGIQYF.

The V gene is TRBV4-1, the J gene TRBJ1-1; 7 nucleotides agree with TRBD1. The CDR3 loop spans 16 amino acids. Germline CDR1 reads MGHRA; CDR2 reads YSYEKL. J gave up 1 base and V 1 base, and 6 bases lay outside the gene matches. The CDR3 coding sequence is TGCGCCAGCAGCCAAGGGTTTCAGGGGGGGAACACTGAAGCTTTCTTT. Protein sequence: CASSQGFQGGNTEAFF.

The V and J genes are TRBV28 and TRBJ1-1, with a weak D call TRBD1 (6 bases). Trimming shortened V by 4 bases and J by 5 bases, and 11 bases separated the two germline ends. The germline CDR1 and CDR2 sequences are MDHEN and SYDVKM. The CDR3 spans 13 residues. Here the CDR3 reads CASSWDTGTEAFF. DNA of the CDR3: TGTGCCAGCAGTTGGGACACCGGGACTGAAGCTTTCTTT. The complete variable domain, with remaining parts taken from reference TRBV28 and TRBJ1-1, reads DVKVTQSSRYLVKRTGEKVFLECVQDMDHENMFWYRQDPGLGLRLIYFSYDVKMKEKGDIPEGYSVSREKKERFSLILESASTNQTSMYLCASSWDTGTEAFFGQGTRLTVV.

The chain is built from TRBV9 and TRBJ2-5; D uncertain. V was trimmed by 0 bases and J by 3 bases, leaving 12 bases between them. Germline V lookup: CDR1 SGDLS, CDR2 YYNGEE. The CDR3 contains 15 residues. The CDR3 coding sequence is TGTGCCAGCAGCGTAGCTTTAGAGAACGAAGAGACCCAGTACTTC. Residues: CASSVALENEETQYF.

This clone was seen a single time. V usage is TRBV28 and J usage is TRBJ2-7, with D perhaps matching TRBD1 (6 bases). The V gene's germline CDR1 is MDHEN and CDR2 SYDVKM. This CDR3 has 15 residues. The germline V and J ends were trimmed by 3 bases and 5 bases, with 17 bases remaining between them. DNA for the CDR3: TGTGCCAGCAGTTTGCAACCGGGACACTATAACGAGCAGTACTTC. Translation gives CASSLQPGHYNEQYF.

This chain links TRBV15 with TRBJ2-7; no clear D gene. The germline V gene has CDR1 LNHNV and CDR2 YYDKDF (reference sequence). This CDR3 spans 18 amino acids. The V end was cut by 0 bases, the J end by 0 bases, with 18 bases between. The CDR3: CATSREVEDDFHSYEQYF. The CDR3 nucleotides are TGTGCCACCAGCAGAGAAGTAGAGGATGACTTTCACTCCTACGAGCAGTACTTC.

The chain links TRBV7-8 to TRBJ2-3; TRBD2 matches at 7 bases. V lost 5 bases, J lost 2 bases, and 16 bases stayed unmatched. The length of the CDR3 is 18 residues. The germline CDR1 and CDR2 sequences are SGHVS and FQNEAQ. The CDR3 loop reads CASSIRPFGTKNTDTQYF. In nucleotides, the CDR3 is TGTGCCAGCAGCATCCGCCCCTTCGGGACTAAAAACACAGATACGCAGTATTTT.

This CDR3 reads CSVRTGGLNGYTF. CDR3 DNA: TGCAGCGTTAGGACAGGGGGTCTTAATGGCTACACCTTC. V gene TRBV29-1 combines with J gene TRBJ1-2; 10 bases are shared with TRBD1. The J segment lost 6 bases and the V segment lost 5 bases, leaving 6 bases of the junction unmatched. This CDR3 spans 13 amino acids. In germline, CDR1 is SQVTM, CDR2 ANQGSEA. Supplemented by reference TRBV29-1 and TRBJ1-2, the full variable domain reads SAVISQKPSRDICQRGTSLTIQCQVDSQVTMMFWYRQQPGQSLTLIATANQGSEATYESGFVIDKFPISRPNLTFSTLTVSNMSPEDSSIYLCSVRTGGLNGYTFGSGTRLTVV.

DNA for the CDR3: TGTGCCAGCAGTCTAACAGGGTTGATGAACACTGAAGCTTTCTTT. Its protein product is CASSLTGLMNTEAFF. V usage is TRBV28 and J usage is TRBJ1-1; weak D call: TRBD1 (6 bases). Germline V lookup: CDR1 MDHEN, CDR2 SYDVKM. Trimming removed 5 bases from V and 0 bases from J, with 13 bases in between. The CDR3 is 15 residues long.

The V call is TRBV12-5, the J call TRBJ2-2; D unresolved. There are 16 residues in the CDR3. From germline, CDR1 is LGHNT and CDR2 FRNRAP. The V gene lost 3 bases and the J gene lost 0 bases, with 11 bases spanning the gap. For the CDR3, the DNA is TGTGCTAGTGGTTTACGACAACGAACGAACACCGGGGAGCTGTTTTTT. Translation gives CASGLRQRTNTGELFF.

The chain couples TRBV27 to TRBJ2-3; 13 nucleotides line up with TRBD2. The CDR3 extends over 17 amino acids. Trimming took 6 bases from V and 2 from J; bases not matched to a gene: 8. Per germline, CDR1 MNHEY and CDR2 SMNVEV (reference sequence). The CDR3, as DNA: TGTGCCAGCAGGACTAGCGGGGGGACTAGTTTCACAGATACGCAGTATTTT. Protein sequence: CASRTSGGTSFTDTQYF.

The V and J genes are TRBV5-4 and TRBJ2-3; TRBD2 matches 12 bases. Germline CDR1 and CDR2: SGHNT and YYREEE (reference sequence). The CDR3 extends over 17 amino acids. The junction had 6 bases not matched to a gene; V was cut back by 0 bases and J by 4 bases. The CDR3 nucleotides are TGTGCCAGCAGCTTGGGAACTAGCGGGGGGATTCCAGATACGCAGTATTTT. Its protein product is CASSLGTSGGIPDTQYF.

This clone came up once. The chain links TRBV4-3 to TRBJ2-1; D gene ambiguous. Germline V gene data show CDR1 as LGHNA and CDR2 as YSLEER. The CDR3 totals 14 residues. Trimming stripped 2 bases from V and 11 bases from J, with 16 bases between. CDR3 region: CASSQCPTDAKQFF. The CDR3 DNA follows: TGCGCCAGCAGCCAATGCCCGACTGACGCAAAGCAGTTCTTC.

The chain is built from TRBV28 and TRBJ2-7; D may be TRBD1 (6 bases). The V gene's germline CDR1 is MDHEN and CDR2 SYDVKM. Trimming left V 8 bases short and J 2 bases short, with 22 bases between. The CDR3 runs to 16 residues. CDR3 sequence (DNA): TGTGCCAGCCTTCCGGTGGGGGCCAAGGGGCCCTACGAGCAGTACTTC. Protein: CASLPVGAKGPYEQYF.

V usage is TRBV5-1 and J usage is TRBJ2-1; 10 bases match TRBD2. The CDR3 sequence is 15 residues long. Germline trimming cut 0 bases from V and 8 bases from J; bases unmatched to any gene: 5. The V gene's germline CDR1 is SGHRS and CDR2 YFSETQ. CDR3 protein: CASSLATSGRDEQFF. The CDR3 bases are TGCGCCAGCAGCTTGGCGACTAGCGGGCGCGATGAGCAGTTCTTC. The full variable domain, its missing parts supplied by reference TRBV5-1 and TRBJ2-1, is KAGVTQTPRYLIKTRGQQVTLSCSPISGHRSVSWYQQTPGQGLQFLFEYFSETQRNKGNFPGRFSGRQFSNSRSEMNVSTLELGDSALYLCASSLATSGRDEQFFGPGTRLTVL.

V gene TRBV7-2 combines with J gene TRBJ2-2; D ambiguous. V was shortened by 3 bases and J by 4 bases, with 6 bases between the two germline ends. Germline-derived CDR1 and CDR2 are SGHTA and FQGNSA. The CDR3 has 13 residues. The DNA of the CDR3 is TGTGCCAGCAGCTTCAACGGCACCGGGGAGCTGTTTTTT. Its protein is CASSFNGTGELFF.

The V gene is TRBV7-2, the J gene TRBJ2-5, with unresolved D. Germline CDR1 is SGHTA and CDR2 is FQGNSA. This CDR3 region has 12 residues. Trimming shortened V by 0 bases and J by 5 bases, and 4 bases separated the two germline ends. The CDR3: CASSLAGETQYF. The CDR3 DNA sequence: TGTGCCAGCAGCTTAGCTGGCGAGACCCAGTACTTC.

CDR3: CASSQELVAGGYTDTQYF. As DNA, the CDR3 is TGCGCCAGCAGCCAAGAACTCGTAGCGGGGGGGTACACAGATACGCAGTATTTT. The gene calls are TRBV4-3 and TRBJ2-3, with TRBD2 identical over 11 bases. Trimming cost V 0 bases and J 2 bases; bases outside gene matches: 7. Germline V gene data show CDR1 as LGHNA and CDR2 as YSLEER. The CDR3 is 18 amino acids.

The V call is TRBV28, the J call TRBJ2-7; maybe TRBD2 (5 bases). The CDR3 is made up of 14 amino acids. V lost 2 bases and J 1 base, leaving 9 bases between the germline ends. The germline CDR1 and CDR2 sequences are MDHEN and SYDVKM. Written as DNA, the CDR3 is TGTGCCAGCAGTTTACGAAGGACTTCCTACGAGCAGTACTTC. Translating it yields CASSLRRTSYEQYF.

Written as DNA, the CDR3 is TGCGCCAGCAGCCAGGTCGGGCAGGGCCGTTATTCTGAAAAACTGTTTTTT. It encodes CASSQVGQGRYSEKLFF. The chain combines TRBV4-3 with TRBJ1-4; possible D gene TRBD1, 5 bases. Trimming took 3 bases from V and 7 from J, leaving 21 bases between them. This CDR3 contains 17 residues. Germline values: CDR1 LGHNA, CDR2 YSLEER.

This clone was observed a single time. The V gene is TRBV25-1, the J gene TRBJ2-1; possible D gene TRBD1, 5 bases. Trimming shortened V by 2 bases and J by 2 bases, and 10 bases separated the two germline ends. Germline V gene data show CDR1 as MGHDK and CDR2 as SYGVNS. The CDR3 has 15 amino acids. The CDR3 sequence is CASSEKPDTYNEQFF. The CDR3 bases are TGTGCCAGCAGTGAAAAACCGGACACCTACAATGAGCAGTTCTTC.

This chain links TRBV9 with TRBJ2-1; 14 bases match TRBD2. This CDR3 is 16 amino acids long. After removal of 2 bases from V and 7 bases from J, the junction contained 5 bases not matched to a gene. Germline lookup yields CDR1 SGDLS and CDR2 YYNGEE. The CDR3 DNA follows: TGTGCCAGCAGCGTTAGCCGGACTAGCGGGAGGAATGAGCAGTTCTTC. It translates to CASSVSRTSGRNEQFF.

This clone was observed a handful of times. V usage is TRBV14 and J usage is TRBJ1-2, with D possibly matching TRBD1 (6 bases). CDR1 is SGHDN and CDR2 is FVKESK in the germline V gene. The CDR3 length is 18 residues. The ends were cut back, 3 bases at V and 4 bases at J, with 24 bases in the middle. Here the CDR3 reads CASSHTEGVGKLGYGYTF. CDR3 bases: TGTGCCAGCAGCCACACCGAGGGGGTGGGGAAGTTGGGCTATGGCTACACCTTC.

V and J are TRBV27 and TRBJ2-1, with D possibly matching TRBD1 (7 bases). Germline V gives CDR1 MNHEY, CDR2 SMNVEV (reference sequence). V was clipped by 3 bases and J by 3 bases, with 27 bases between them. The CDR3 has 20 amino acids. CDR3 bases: TGTGCCAGCAGTTTGTCCACCGGGACAGCTAGTGTGGGACTCTACAATGAGCAGTTCTTC. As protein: CASSLSTGTASVGLYNEQFF.